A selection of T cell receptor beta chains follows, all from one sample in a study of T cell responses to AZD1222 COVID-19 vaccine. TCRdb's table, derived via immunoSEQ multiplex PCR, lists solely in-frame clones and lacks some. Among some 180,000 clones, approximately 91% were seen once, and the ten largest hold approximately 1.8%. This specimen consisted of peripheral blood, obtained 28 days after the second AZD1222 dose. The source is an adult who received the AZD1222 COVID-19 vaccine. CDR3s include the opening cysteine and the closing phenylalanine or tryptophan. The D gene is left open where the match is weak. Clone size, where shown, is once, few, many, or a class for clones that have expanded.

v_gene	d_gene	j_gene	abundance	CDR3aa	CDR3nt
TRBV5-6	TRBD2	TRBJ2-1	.	CASSSTTSGTDYNEQFF	TGTGCCAGCAGCTCTACGACTAGCGGGACTGACTACAATGAGCAGTTCTTC
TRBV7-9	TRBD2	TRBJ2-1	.	CASSPMGGNFYNEQFF	TGTGCCAGCAGCCCGATGGGAGGGAACTTCTACAATGAGCAGTTCTTC
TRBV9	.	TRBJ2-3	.	CASTALGSTDTQYF	TGTGCCAGCACCGCGTTGGGTAGCACAGATACGCAGTATTTT
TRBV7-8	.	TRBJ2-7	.	CASSLDLGSSYEQYF	TGTGCCAGCAGCTTAGATTTGGGTAGCTCCTACGAGCAGTACTTC
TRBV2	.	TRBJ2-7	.	CASSEQGGPYEQYF	TGTGCCAGCAGTGAACAGGGGGGACCTTACGAGCAGTACTTC
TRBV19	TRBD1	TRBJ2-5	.	CASSIGQGTETQYF	TGTGCCAGTAGTATTGGACAGGGTACGGAGACCCAGTACTTC
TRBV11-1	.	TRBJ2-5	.	CASSLFMETQYF	TGTGCCAGCAGCTTATTCATGGAGACCCAGTACTTC
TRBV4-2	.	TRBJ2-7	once	CASSQGVDYEQYF	TGTGCCAGCAGCCAAGGAGTGGACTACGAGCAGTACTTC
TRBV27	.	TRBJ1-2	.	CASGFPGSGYTF	TGTGCCAGCGGTTTTCCAGGGAGTGGCTACACCTTC
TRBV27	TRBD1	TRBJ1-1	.	CASSLDRWGEAFF	TGTGCCAGCAGTTTGGACAGGTGGGGTGAAGCTTTCTTT
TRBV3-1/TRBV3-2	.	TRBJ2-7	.	CASSRRQLESDEQYF	TGTGCCAGCAGCCGACGACAGTTAGAGTCTGACGAGCAGTACTTC
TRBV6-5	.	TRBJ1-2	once	CATSWAGLDGYTF	TGTGCCACCTCGTGGGCGGGCTTGGATGGCTACACCTTC
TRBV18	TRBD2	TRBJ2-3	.	CASSPQGAGTSGGTDTQYF	TGTGCCAGCTCACCCCAAGGGGCCGGGACTAGCGGGGGCACAGATACGCAGTATTTT
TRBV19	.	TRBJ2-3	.	CASGKTDKNWGTDTQYF	TGTGCCAGCGGTAAGACGGACAAAAACTGGGGCACAGATACGCAGTATTTT
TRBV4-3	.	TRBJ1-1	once	CASSQSNPLTGNTEAFF	TGCGCCAGCAGCCAATCAAACCCCTTGACAGGAAACACTGAAGCTTTCTTT
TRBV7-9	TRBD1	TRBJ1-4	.	CASSPQGAANEKLFF	TGTGCCAGCAGCCCACAGGGGGCGGCTAATGAAAAACTGTTTTTT
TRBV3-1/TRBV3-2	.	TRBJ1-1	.	CASSQLSTEAFF	TGTGCCAGCAGCCAATTATCCACTGAAGCTTTCTTT
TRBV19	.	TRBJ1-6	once	CASSGPGTPLHF	TGTGCCAGTAGTGGCCCCGGGACACCCCTCCACTTT
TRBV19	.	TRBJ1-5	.	CASSSRQALWHF	TGTGCCAGTAGTTCGAGACAGGCCCTTTGGCATTTT
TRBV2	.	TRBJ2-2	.	CASSKPVLGELFF	TGTGCCAGCAGCAAGCCCGTATTGGGGGAGCTGTTTTTT
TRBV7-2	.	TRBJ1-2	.	CASSLAQARIRNYGYTF	TGTGCCAGCAGCTTAGCGCAGGCCCGCATTCGGAACTATGGCTACACCTTC
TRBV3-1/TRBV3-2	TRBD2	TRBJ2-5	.	CASSQLSGGAGTQYF	TGTGCCAGCAGCCAATTATCCGGGGGGGCGGGGACCCAGTACTTC
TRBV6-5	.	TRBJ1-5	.	CASSYLDTNQPQHF	TGTGCCAGCAGTTACTTGGACACTAATCAGCCCCAGCATTTT
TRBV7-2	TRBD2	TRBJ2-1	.	CASSLVAGGTHEQFF	TGTGCCAGCAGCTTAGTAGCGGGGGGAACCCATGAGCAGTTCTTC
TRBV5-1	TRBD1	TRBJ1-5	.	CASSLSGGSNQPQHF	TGCGCCAGCAGCCTTTCAGGGGGCAGCAATCAGCCCCAGCATTTT
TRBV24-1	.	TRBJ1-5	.	CATSQGGNQPQHF	TGTGCCACCAGTCAAGGGGGCAATCAGCCCCAGCATTTT
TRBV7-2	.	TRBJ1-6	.	CASSLVQEYNSPLHF	TGTGCCAGCAGCTTAGTACAGGAATATAATTCACCCCTCCACTTT
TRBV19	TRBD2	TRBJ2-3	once	CASSPQLAGASRDTQYF	TGTGCCAGTAGTCCCCAACTAGCGGGGGCGTCCAGGGATACGCAGTATTTT
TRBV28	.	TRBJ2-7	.	CASSLPGASYEQYF	TGTGCCAGCAGTTTACCGGGGGCTTCCTACGAGCAGTACTTC
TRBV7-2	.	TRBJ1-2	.	CASSLVSGSGFYTF	TGTGCCAGCAGCTTAGTATCCGGTTCGGGCTTCTACACCTTC
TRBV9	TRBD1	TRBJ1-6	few	CASSGGQGVSPLHF	TGTGCCAGCAGCGGGGGACAGGGGGTATCACCCCTCCACTTT
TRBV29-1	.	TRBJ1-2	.	CSDSSNYGYTF	TGCAGCGATAGCAGTAACTATGGCTACACCTTC
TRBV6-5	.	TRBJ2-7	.	CASNVRRGRYEQYF	TGTGCCAGCAATGTTAGGAGGGGACGATACGAGCAGTACTTC
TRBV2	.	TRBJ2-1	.	CASSPPQLAPNEQFF	TGTGCCAGCAGTCCCCCTCAACTAGCCCCCAATGAGCAGTTCTTC
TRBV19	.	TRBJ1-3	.	CASSILKAGNTIYF	TGTGCCAGTAGTATTCTCAAGGCGGGAAACACCATATATTTT
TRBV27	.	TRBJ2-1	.	CASSPLGRPSYNEQFF	TGTGCCAGCAGTCCATTGGGGCGCCCCTCCTACAATGAGCAGTTCTTC
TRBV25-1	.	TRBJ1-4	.	CASSEYQGWEKLFF	TGTGCCAGCAGTGAATATCAGGGTTGGGAAAAACTGTTTTTT
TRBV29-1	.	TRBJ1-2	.	CSVGGQLNYGYTF	TGCAGCGTTGGAGGGCAGCTGAACTATGGCTACACCTTC
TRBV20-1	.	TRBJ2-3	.	CSASDRGKATDTQYF	TGCAGTGCTAGTGATAGGGGAAAGGCCACAGATACGCAGTATTTT
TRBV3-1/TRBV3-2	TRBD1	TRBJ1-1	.	CASSLQGVRVNTEAFF	TGTGCCAGCAGCCTTCAGGGGGTGAGGGTGAACACTGAAGCTTTCTTT
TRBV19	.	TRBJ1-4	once	CASSISRSPNEKLFF	TGTGCCAGTAGTATTAGCAGGTCTCCTAATGAAAAACTGTTTTTT
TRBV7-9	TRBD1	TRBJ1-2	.	CASSLVQGANYGYTF	TGTGCCAGCAGCTTGGTTCAGGGGGCCAACTATGGCTACACCTTC
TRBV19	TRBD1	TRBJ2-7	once	CASTLSTGGPYEQYF	TGTGCCAGTACCTTATCGACAGGGGGTCCCTACGAGCAGTACTTC
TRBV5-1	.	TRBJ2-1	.	CASSLLGLRDEQFF	TGCGCCAGCAGCTTGCTAGGATTGCGGGATGAGCAGTTCTTC
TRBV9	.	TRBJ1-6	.	CASSVTEVNSPLHF	TGTGCCAGCAGCGTGACAGAAGTAAATTCACCCCTCCACTTT
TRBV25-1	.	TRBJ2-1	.	CASSESSSSYNEQFF	TGTGCCAGCAGTGAGTCTAGCTCCTCCTACAATGAGCAGTTCTTC
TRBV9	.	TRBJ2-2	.	CASSVRNTGELFF	TGTGCCAGCAGCGTACGTAACACCGGGGAGCTGTTTTTT
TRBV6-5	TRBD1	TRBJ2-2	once	CASRVQGVTGELFF	TGTGCCAGCAGGGTACAGGGGGTAACCGGGGAGCTGTTTTTT
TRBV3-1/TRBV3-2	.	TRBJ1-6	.	CASSQGEGWNSPLHF	TGTGCCAGCAGCCAAGGTGAGGGGTGGAATTCACCCCTCCACTTT
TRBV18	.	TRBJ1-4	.	CASSPQGETEKLFF	TGTGCCAGCTCACCACAGGGGGAGACCGAAAAACTGTTTTTT
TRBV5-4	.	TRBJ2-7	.	CASSLDRASYEQYF	TGTGCCAGCAGCTTGGACAGGGCCTCCTACGAGCAGTACTTC
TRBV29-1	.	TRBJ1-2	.	CSVVSQAVYGYTF	TGCAGCGTTGTGAGTCAGGCAGTATATGGCTACACCTTC
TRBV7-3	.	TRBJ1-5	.	CASSLTPGNQPQHF	TGTGCCAGCAGCTTAACGCCAGGGAATCAGCCCCAGCATTTT
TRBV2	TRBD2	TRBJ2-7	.	CATSKSVLADYEQYF	TGTGCCACCAGCAAATCGGTACTAGCGGACTACGAGCAGTACTTC
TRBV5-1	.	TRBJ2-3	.	CASSVGNSVLGTDTQYF	TGCGCCAGCAGTGTCGGGAATAGCGTCCTGGGCACAGATACGCAGTATTTT
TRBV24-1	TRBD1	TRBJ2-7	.	CATSDQRTGWAEQYF	TGTGCCACCAGTGACCAAAGGACAGGGTGGGCCGAGCAGTACTTC
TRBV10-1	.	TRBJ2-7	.	CASSESGTKTYEQYF	TGCGCCAGCAGTGAGTCGGGAACTAAAACCTACGAGCAGTACTTC